This passage covers 26 T cell receptor beta chains from one sample sequenced in a study of CD8 T cells in ankylosing spondylitis. MiXCR, run by TCRdb on the 5' RACE reads, gives a single entry per CDR3 protein. The sample consists of tens of thousands of distinct CDR3 sequences, approximately 11% of them appearing once. The sequencing sample was made of blood, either unsorted or a sorted T cell fraction (not recorded which). The source is a male donor with ankylosing spondylitis or in good health (not recorded which).

To note about this clonotype: This clone may be a read error of a much larger clone one base away. The chain is built from TRBV3-1 and TRBJ2-3; D possibly corresponds to TRBD2 (6 bases). Germline V gives CDR1 LGHDT, CDR2 YNNKEL (reference sequence). The CDR3 length is 15 residues. The CDR3: CASSQSPGRGYTEYF. CDR3 DNA sequence: TGTGCCAGCAGCCAATCTCCGGGGCGGGGATATACGGAGTATTTT.

The chain has TRBV5-1 and TRBJ1-2, with TRBD1 identical over 9 bases. The CDR3 is made up of 14 amino acids. CDR1 SGHRS and CDR2 YFSETQ come from the germline V gene. Trimming removed 2 bases from V and 6 bases from J; junction bases left unmatched: 5. In DNA form, the CDR3 reads TGCGCCAGCAGCTTTCGGGACAGGGATAATGGCTACACCTTC. Translating gives CASSFRDRDNGYTF.

There are many counts of this clonotype. CDR3 bases: TGTGCCAGCAGCTTAGACGGCTTCACCGGGGAGCTGTTTTTT. Residues: CASSLDGFTGELFF. The V gene is TRBV7-2, the J gene TRBJ2-2; the D is unclear. V was trimmed by 1 base and J by 4 bases, leaving 7 bases between them. The CDR3 covers 14 residues. From germline, CDR1 is SGHTA and CDR2 FQGNSA.

There are a few counts of this clonotype. The chain recombines TRBV19 with TRBJ2-1; 7 bases agree with TRBD1. Germline-derived CDR1 and CDR2 are LNHDA and SQIVND (reference sequence). V shed 5 bases, J shed 8 bases, and the junction held 9 bases outside the gene matches. CDR3 length equals 14 residues. The CDR3 DNA sequence: TGTGCCAGTAGTTTGGACAGAGGGGGCGATGAGCAGTTCTTC. Protein product: CASSLDRGGDEQFF.

This clonotype was counted between two and nine times. The rearrangement links TRBV6-2 or TRBV6-3 to TRBJ2-6; no reliable D call. CDR3 length: 13 amino acids. The V end lost 7 bases, the J end lost 0 bases, and 4 bases lay between the germline ends. Germline CDR1 is MNHEY and CDR2 is SVGEGT. For the CDR3, the DNA is TGTGCCAGCATGCCCTCTGGGGCCAACGTCCTGACTTTC. It yields the protein CASMPSGANVLTF.

This clonotype was recorded at least ten times. This rearrangement joins TRBV5-1 to TRBJ2-1; tentatively, D is TRBD1 (6 bases). The germline gives CDR1 SGHRS, CDR2 YFSETQ. V lost 4 bases to trimming and J lost 4 bases, with 18 bases between them. The CDR3 covers 16 residues. The CDR3: CASSAWGLDKYNEQFF. Here the CDR3 DNA reads TGCGCCAGCAGCGCGTGGGGGCTCGACAAATACAATGAGCAGTTCTTC.

This clonotype was observed many times. The chain recombines TRBV6-6 with TRBJ2-7; TRBD2 might be the D (6 bases). Germline CDR1 is MNHNY and CDR2 is SVGAGI (reference sequence). The V and J ends lost 10 bases and 3 bases respectively, with 10 bases between them. The CDR3 length is 11 residues. The CDR3 loop reads CATRGNYEQYF. CDR3 coding DNA: TGTGCCACGCGGGGAAACTACGAGCAGTACTTC.

This clonotype was picked up many times. This chain connects TRBV29-1 to TRBJ2-3; D unresolved. The CDR3 totals 14 residues. V shed 0 bases and J shed 0 bases, with 7 bases lying between them. Per the germline V gene, CDR1 is SQVTM and CDR2 is ANQGSEA. The CDR3 DNA reads TGCAGCGTTGAAGAAGGCACTAGCACAGATACGCAGTATTTT. Protein: CSVEEGTSTDTQYF.

This clonotype was recorded at least ten times. This chain joins TRBV12-3 or TRBV12-4 and TRBJ2-7; D perhaps matches TRBD1 (6 bases). This CDR3 has 14 amino acids. V dropped 7 bases and J dropped 0 bases, with 13 bases sitting between them. The CDR3 nucleotides read TGTGCCAGCACCCTCGGACAGTACTCCTACGAGCAGTACTTC. As protein: CASTLGQYSYEQYF.

The table lists this clonotype with a few counts. The rearrangement joins TRBV12-3 or TRBV12-4 to TRBJ2-1; TRBD2 aligns across 9 bases. The J segment lost 9 bases and the V segment lost 5 bases, leaving 14 bases of the junction unmatched. The CDR3 totals 16 residues. The CDR3, as DNA: TGTGCCAGCAGTCGCAACCCGGGACTAGCTTCGGGTGAGCAGTTCTTC. The encoded protein is CASSRNPGLASGEQFF.

This clonotype was picked up many times. V gene TRBV5-6 combines with J gene TRBJ1-6, with D possibly TRBD1 on 5 matching bases. CDR3 length: 14 amino acids. The germline V gene has CDR1 SGHDT and CDR2 YYEEEE. The V end was cut by 6 bases, the J end by 4 bases, with 11 bases between. The DNA for the CDR3 is TGTGCCAGCACCCCGCGGGGGTATAATTCACCCCTCCACTTT. It codes for CASTPRGYNSPLHF.

This clonotype occurred many times. The V gene is TRBV12-3 or TRBV12-4, the J gene TRBJ2-3, with TRBD2 matching 8 bases. With V trimmed by 0 bases and J by 14 bases, 7 bases remained unmatched. The CDR3 is 13 amino acids. In DNA, the CDR3 is TGTGCCAGCAGTTTAGCGGGACTAGGGTGGGGGTATTTT. It is translated as CASSLAGLGWGYF.

This clonotype came up many times. The chain links TRBV20-1 to TRBJ1-1; D is possibly TRBD1 (5 bases). There are 13 residues in the CDR3. Deletions cut 2 bases from V and 3 bases from J, with 10 bases between. CDR1 is DFQATT and CDR2 is SNEGSKA in the germline V gene (reference sequence). CDR3 coding DNA: TGCAGTGCTAGACAATGGGGGTACACTGAAGCTTTCTTT. Its protein is CSARQWGYTEAFF.

In this sample, this clonotype turned up many times. The chain links TRBV5-1 to TRBJ1-1, with 7 bases aligning to TRBD1. The CDR3 spans 14 residues. From germline, CDR1 is SGHRS and CDR2 YFSETQ. Trimming at V came to 4 bases and at J to 6 bases, leaving 9 bases not matched to a gene. CDR3 sequence: CASSGETGYPEAFF. The DNA of the CDR3 is TGCGCCAGCAGCGGGGAGACAGGGTATCCTGAAGCTTTCTTT.

This clonotype was seen at least ten times. V gene TRBV7-8 combines with J gene TRBJ2-6; D assignment may be TRBD1 or TRBD2 (5 bases each). Trimming removed 7 bases from V and 0 bases from J, with 16 bases in between. CDR1 and CDR2 (germline): SGHVS, FQNEAQ. The CDR3 is 17 amino acids. The CDR3 protein is CASISREFISGANVLTF. DNA of the CDR3: TGTGCCAGCATCTCCAGGGAGTTTATCTCTGGGGCCAACGTCCTGACTTTC.

Note on this clonotype: Germline is not matched at one junction end, which may reflect a read error. The chain couples TRBV2 to TRBJ1-5; possibly TRBD1 for D (5 bases). CDR3 size: 15 residues. Germline V gives CDR1 SNHLY, CDR2 FYNNEI. As DNA, the CDR3 is TGTACCAGCAGTCTAGGGACCGTGAGGAATCAGCCCCAGCATTTT. This codes for CTSSLGTVRNQPQHF.

This clonotype has at least ten counts. J is TRBJ2-2 and V is TRBV10-3; TRBD2 is a possible D gene (7 bases). The germline CDR1 and CDR2 sequences are ENHRY and SYGVKD. V gave up 2 bases and J gave up 6 bases, with 19 bases separating them. CDR3 size: 17 residues. The CDR3, as DNA: TGTGCCATCAGTGAGAGGGGGGGGCCAGAAGTAGCCGGGGAGCTGTTTTTT. Its protein product is CAISERGGPEVAGELFF.

This clonotype was observed many times. DNA for the CDR3: TGTGCCAGCAGCCCGGCATCTCACACCGGGGAGCTGTTTTTT. This sequence encodes CASSPASHTGELFF. The chain recombines TRBV28 with TRBJ2-2, with D unresolved. The germline CDR1 and CDR2 sequences are MDHEN and SYDVKM. V lost 6 bases and J 3 bases, leaving 11 bases between the germline ends. The CDR3 length is 14 residues.

The chain employs TRBV5-1 and TRBJ2-1; D may be TRBD2 (5 bases). The CDR3 is made up of 13 amino acids. Germline V gene data show CDR1 as SGHRS and CDR2 as YFSETQ. V gave up 3 bases and J gave up 6 bases, with 10 bases separating them. The CDR3, as DNA: TGCGCCAGCAGCTCTATTGGGAGCAATGAGCAGTTCTTC. Its protein product is CASSSIGSNEQFF.

Many counts were recorded for this clonotype. The V and J genes are TRBV27 and TRBJ1-1, with a weak D call TRBD1 (5 bases). Germline CDR1 and CDR2: MNHEY and SMNVEV (reference sequence). V lost 2 bases, J lost 11 bases, and 21 bases lay in between. There are 15 residues in the CDR3. The CDR3 DNA reads as TGTGCCAGCAGTTTAACGACCCCGGGACCTCGGGGCGCTTTCTTT. As protein: CASSLTTPGPRGAFF.

The chain links TRBV7-2 to TRBJ2-5; 8 nucleotides align to TRBD2. V gave up 3 bases and J gave up 3 bases; unmatched junction bases: 9. This CDR3 comprises 16 residues. Germline V gene data show CDR1 as SGHTA and CDR2 as FQGNSA. The CDR3 nucleotides read TGTGCCAGCAGCTTCCCACGGGGGGGCCTGGAAGAGACCCAGTACTTC. This encodes CASSFPRGGLEETQYF.

In this sample, this clonotype turned up many times. This sequence joins TRBV12-3 or TRBV12-4 and TRBJ1-1; D is unresolved. Trimming cost V 6 bases and J 3 bases, with 14 bases left between them. CDR3 length equals 14 residues. CDR3 sequence: CASSPGRSHTEAFF. DNA for the CDR3: TGTGCCAGCAGCCCCGGTCGGAGCCACACTGAAGCTTTCTTT.

Many counts were recorded for this clonotype. This chain joins TRBV5-1 and TRBJ1-1, with TRBD1 as a possible D gene (5 bases). V was clipped by 4 bases and J by 4 bases, with 17 bases between them. Germline V lookup: CDR1 SGHRS, CDR2 YFSETQ. CDR3 length: 15 amino acids. CDR3 sequence: CASSLRRGTGTEAFF. CDR3 bases: TGCGCCAGCAGCCTAAGGCGGGGAACAGGCACTGAAGCTTTCTTT.

This clonotype came up many times. The genes are TRBV20-1 and TRBJ1-3, with a weak D call TRBD1 (6 bases). V gave up 6 bases and J gave up 0 bases, with 15 bases separating them. There are 15 residues in the CDR3. CDR1 is DFQATT and CDR2 is SNEGSKA in the germline V gene (reference sequence). The CDR3 sequence is CSALQGRSSGNTIYF. The CDR3 DNA reads as TGCAGTGCCTTACAGGGAAGGAGCTCTGGAAACACCATATATTTT.

This clonotype appeared a few times. V is TRBV2 and J is TRBJ2-5; possibly TRBD1 or TRBD2 for D (6 bases each). V was trimmed by 3 bases and J by 2 bases, leaving 13 bases between them. Germline lookup yields CDR1 SNHLY and CDR2 FYNNEI. There are 15 residues in the CDR3. CDR3: CASSEGQGTQETQYF. In DNA, the CDR3 is TGTGCCAGCAGTGAGGGGCAGGGGACTCAAGAGACCCAGTACTTC.

This clonotype has only a few counts. The chain recombines TRBV6-5 with TRBJ2-7; D possibly corresponds to TRBD2 (7 bases). The V gene lost 2 bases and the J gene lost 2 bases, with 19 bases spanning the gap. Per the germline V gene, CDR1 is MNHEY and CDR2 is SVGAGI. This CDR3 is 17 amino acids long. The CDR3 DNA is TGTGCCAGCAGTTACAGGAGGGGGGCGGGGAGGGCCTACGAGCAGTACTTC. It specifies CASSYRRGAGRAYEQYF.